A single sample gave rise to the 12 T cell receptor beta chains below, sequenced in a study of T cells expressing NK-cell markers. TCRdb re-called the 5' RACE reads and catalogs CDR3 proteins one per entry, DNA excluded. This sample carries 550,000 to 600,000 distinct CDR3 sequences, with around 4% going to the ten biggest clones. Sequencing input: blood T cells: a sorted CD56 or NKG2C T cell subset, CD4+ or CD8+ T cells, or bulk PBMC T cells (not recorded which). These receptors were obtained from a man between 18 and 35 years old in good health.

The rearrangement links TRBV3-1 to TRBJ2-5; TCRdb's D call of TRBD1 is untestable without DNA. The CDR3 consists of 16 residues. Germline V gene sequence: CDR1 LGHDT, CDR2 YNNKEL (reference sequence). CDR3: CASSYSGTGPKETQYF.

This chain joins TRBV18 and TRBJ2-6; the TRBD1 assignment by TCRdb is unverifiable without DNA. CDR3 size: 16 residues. Germline V gene data show CDR1 as KGHSH and CDR2 as LQKENI. CDR3 amino acids: CASSTTGSPGANVLTF.

The V and J genes are TRBV6-5 and TRBJ2-1; no DNA is available, so the TRBD2 call from TCRdb remains unchecked. CDR3 length: 14 amino acids. The germline gives CDR1 MNHEY, CDR2 SVGAGI. This CDR3 is CASSTRGDHNEQFF.

The rearrangement uses TRBV19 and TRBJ2-1; TCRdb gives TRBD1 as the D gene, but with no DNA this cannot be confirmed. This CDR3 comprises 16 residues. Germline V gene data show CDR1 as LNHDA and CDR2 as SQIVND (reference sequence). The CDR3 loop reads CASSTLQGALSNEQFF.

V and J are TRBV20-1 and TRBJ2-7; no DNA is available, so the TRBD1 call from TCRdb remains unchecked. The CDR3 consists of 13 residues. From germline, CDR1 is DFQATT and CDR2 SNEGSKA (reference sequence). The CDR3 sequence: CSARDGGSYEQYF.

The chain couples TRBV5-1 to TRBJ2-1; the TCRdb call, TRBD1, lacks DNA for checking. The germline V gene has CDR1 SGHRS and CDR2 YFSETQ. The CDR3 runs to 18 residues. CDR3 sequence reads: CASSLAWRGQSSYNEQFF.

V usage is TRBV4-1 and J usage is TRBJ2-1. CDR1 MGHRA and CDR2 YSYEKL come from the germline V gene. The CDR3 covers 13 residues. The CDR3 loop is CASSQDPSHEQFF.

The CDR3 reads CSVRLGTSGETQYF. This rearrangement joins TRBV29-1 to TRBJ2-5; the D call of TRBD2 rests on TCRdb alone, since no DNA is present to check it. The germline CDR1 and CDR2 sequences are SQVTM and ANQGSEA. This CDR3 is built from 14 residues.

The chain couples TRBV7-2 to TRBJ1-2. Germline V gene lookup returns CDR1 SGHTA and CDR2 FQGNSA. The CDR3 loop spans 18 amino acids. The CDR3 sequence is CASSLLPDGSRPNYGYTF.

V gene TRBV5-6 combines with J gene TRBJ1-5; TCRdb outputs TRBD1, but without DNA this stays unchecked. The germline gives CDR1 SGHDT, CDR2 YYEEEE. This CDR3 has 15 residues. CDR3 loop: CASSSEPEGGQPQHF.

The rearrangement uses TRBV29-1 and TRBJ2-1; TCRdb picks TRBD2, but there is no DNA to check that call. The CDR3 has 17 amino acids. The germline CDR1 and CDR2 sequences are SQVTM and ANQGSEA. The CDR3 loop is CSVVAGGKISSYNEQFF.

This chain connects TRBV29-1 to TRBJ2-1; TCRdb proposes TRBD1, but this gene call is untestable without DNA. Germline V gene lookup returns CDR1 SQVTM and CDR2 ANQGSEA. The CDR3 length is 13 residues. CDR3 loop: CSVEDLEGAGQFF.